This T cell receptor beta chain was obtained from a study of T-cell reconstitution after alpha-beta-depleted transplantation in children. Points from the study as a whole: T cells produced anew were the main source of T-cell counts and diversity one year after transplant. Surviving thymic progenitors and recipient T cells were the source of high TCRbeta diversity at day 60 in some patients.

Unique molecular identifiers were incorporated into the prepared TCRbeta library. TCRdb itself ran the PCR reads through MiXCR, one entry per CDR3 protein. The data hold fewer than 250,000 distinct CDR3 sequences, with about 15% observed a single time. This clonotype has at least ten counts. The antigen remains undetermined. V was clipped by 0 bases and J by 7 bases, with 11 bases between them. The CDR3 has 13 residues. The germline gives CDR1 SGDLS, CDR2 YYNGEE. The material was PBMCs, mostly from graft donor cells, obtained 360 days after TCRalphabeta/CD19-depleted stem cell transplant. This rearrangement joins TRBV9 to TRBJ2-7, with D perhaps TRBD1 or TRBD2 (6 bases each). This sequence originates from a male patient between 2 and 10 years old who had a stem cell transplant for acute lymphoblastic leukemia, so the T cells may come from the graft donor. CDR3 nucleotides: TGTGCCAGCAGCGTAGCTTGGGGGGCAGAGCAGTACTTC. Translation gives CASSVAWGAEQYF.